This section outlines one TCR beta chain sequence together with its context. What it binds is unknown. This sample is part of a study of beta chain features in type 1 diabetes. Study results and limitations: Type 1 diabetes patients had moderately but significantly shorter TCRB CDR3s in all four CD4+ subsets.

Germline V gene sequence: CDR1 SGHTA, CDR2 FQGNSA. The CDR3 has 15 amino acids. Trimming took 5 bases from V and 9 from J; bases not matched to a gene: 11. Expressed TCRB transcripts got sequenced, as all isolated RNA was reverse transcribed. Sequencing was performed with immunoSEQ multiplex PCR; in TCRdb, only in-frame clones are kept and a portion is missing. The sample has roughly 70,000 clones, around 49% seen once; the top ten hold roughly 0.65%. The chain joins TRBV7-2 to TRBJ2-1; 9 nucleotides agree with TRBD1. Sequencing was carried out using central memory CD4+ T cells from blood. The TCR originated in a man aged 30-40 years with type 1 diabetes. CDR3 in DNA: TGTGCCAGCAGCACCGGGGACAGGGAATGGGGTGAGCAGTTCTTC. It encodes CASSTGDREWGEQFF.